This record concerns one T cell receptor (beta chain) sequence. No antigen is known for it. No much larger clonotype is one base removed from it; base qualities were not supplied. This sample stems from a study of CD8 T cells in Susac syndrome (dated by TCRdb to about 2019). With regard to the full study: Whether CD8+ T cell activation and differentiation in Susac syndrome was antigen driven was tested using repertoire sequencing. The clonality of the CD8+ T cell repertoire was compared across approximately 11 healthy donors, around 14 Susac syndrome patients and about 15 multiple sclerosis patients.

The research as a whole found: The TCR sequencing and HLA analysis was acknowledged to have included a relatively small number of individuals.

Peripheral blood CD8+ and CD4+ T cells from healthy donors, Susac syndrome patients and multiple sclerosis patients were profiled using high-throughput TCR beta sequencing. The multiple sclerosis controls were treatment-naive patients who had stable or active relapsing-remitting disease and met the revised McDonald criteria. CD8+ TEMRA cells were enriched by FACS, while bulk CD8+ and CD4+ T cells were purified by magnetic negative isolation. Blood was drawn into EDTA tubes, processed within 24 hours, and PBMCs were isolated by density gradient centrifugation. PBMCs intended for TCR sequencing were cryopreserved in liquid nitrogen and thawed later in a water bath at 37 degrees C. A purity of at least 90% was achieved for sorted or isolated CD4+, CD8+ and CD8+ TEMRA cells. RNA was extracted with the RNeasy kit and roughly 0.45 to 1 ug was reverse transcribed using random hexamers. TCR beta CDR3 regions were amplified with the immunoSEQ multiplex PCR assay covering 54 Vbeta and 13 Jbeta segments. Bias from PCR amplification was corrected by using a synthetic template baseline for primer optimization and for computational correction. The study's own analysis went as follows. Reads were annotated to V, D and J genes according to IMGT and were analyzed with immunoSEQ Analyzer, with only productive sequences retained. Clonality was computed as one minus Shannon entropy normalized by log2 of the number of productive unique sequences. For each patient and control, public and private clones were evaluated within the 100 most prevalent clones. Clones were defined as Susac-specific when absent from the healthy and MS cohorts, from about 1,100 published viral clones and from other ImmuneACCESS disease sequences. Using fastp trimming at Q25 and MiXCR clonotype assembly, TCRdb reanalyzed the public sequencing data and kept in-frame beta chains. Rows matching on CDR3 protein sequence are summarized as one entry with the most common DNA and genes. The V and J calls here are based on TCRdb, not the publication. This sample holds some 450,000 distinct CDR3 sequences; around 85% were observed only once. The ten largest clonotypes hold approximately 0.12% of the sample.

The sequence derives from a human donor with multiple sclerosis. The specimen was CD8+ T cells from PBMCs.

The nucleotide sequence reads TGTGCCAGCAGCTTGTTGGGGACTAGTTCAGAGACCCAGTACTTC. Translated, it gives CASSLLGTSSETQYF. The chain is encoded by TRBV5-5 joined to TRBJ2-5, and 8 junctional nucleotides match TRBD2. CDR1 and CDR2 were assigned from the germline V gene (reference sequence) as SGHKS and YYEKEE. The cysteine opens and the phenylalanine closes a CDR3 of 15 amino acids. Only the CDR3 DNA stays, 45 bases, in frame from base 1. V is pruned by 1 base and J by 4 bases, leaving 6 bases of the junction without a gene match. With all but the CDR3 taken from the reference TRBV5-5 and TRBJ2-5 genes, the full variable domain is: DAGVTQSPTHLIKTRGQQVTLRCSPISGHKSVSWYQQVLGQGPQFIFQYYEKEERGRGNFPDRFSARQFPNYSSELNVNALLLGDSALYLCASSLLGTSSETQYFGPGTRLLVL.